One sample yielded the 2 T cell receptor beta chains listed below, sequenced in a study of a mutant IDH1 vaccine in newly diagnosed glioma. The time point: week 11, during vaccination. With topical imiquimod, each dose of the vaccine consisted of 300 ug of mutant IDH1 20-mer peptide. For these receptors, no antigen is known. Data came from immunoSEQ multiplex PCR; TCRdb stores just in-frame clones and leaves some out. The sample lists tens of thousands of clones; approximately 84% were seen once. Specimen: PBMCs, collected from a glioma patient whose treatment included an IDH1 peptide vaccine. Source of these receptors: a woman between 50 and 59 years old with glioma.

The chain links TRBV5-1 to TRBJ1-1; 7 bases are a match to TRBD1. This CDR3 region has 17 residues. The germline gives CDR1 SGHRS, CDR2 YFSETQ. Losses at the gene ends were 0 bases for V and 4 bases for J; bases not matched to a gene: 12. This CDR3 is CASSLASFRGESTEAFF. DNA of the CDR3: TGCGCCAGCAGCTTGGCCTCGTTCAGGGGGGAGAGCACTGAAGCTTTCTTT.

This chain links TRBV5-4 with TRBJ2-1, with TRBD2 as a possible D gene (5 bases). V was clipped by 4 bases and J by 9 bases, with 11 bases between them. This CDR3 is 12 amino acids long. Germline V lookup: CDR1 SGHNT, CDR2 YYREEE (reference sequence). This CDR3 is CASSTDLSEQFF. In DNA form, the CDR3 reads TGTGCCAGCAGCACGGACTTAAGTGAGCAGTTCTTC.